The 16 T cell receptor beta chains presented below share a single source sample, sequenced in a study of blood T cell repertoires in COVID-19. Some clones are missing from TCRdb's copy, which holds only in-frame ones; the method was immunoSEQ multiplex PCR. The sample carries around 170,000 clones, around 84% recorded once. The sequencing sample was made of peripheral blood. The receptors derive from a man aged 30 to 39 with active or convalescent COVID-19.

This clone appeared once. V usage is TRBV7-2 and J usage is TRBJ2-7, with TRBD2 matching 8 bases. The germline gives CDR1 SGHTA, CDR2 FQGNSA. This CDR3 is built from 17 residues. The V gene end was trimmed by 1 base and the J gene end by 2 bases; junction bases not matched to a gene: 10. The CDR3 DNA is TGTGCCAGCAGCTTAGGTTCGGGGGGGGGCTCCACCTACGAGCAGTACTTC. Its translation: CASSLGSGGGSTYEQYF.

The V call is TRBV19, the J call TRBJ1-1; 7 bases match TRBD1. The CDR3 has 13 amino acids. Per the germline V gene, CDR1 is LNHDA and CDR2 is SQIVND (reference sequence). After removal of 7 bases from V and 1 base from J, the junction contained 3 bases not matched to a gene. The CDR3 DNA reads TGTGCCAGTACCACAGGGGCGAACACTGAAGCTTTCTTT. This sequence encodes CASTTGANTEAFF.

The V call is TRBV4-2, the J call TRBJ1-1; unclear D gene. CDR1 and CDR2 from the germline V gene are LGHNA and YNFKEQ. Trimming stripped 0 bases from V and 3 bases from J, with 20 bases between. The CDR3 totals 18 residues. In DNA, the CDR3 is TGTGCCAGCAGCCAAGAAACGGCAGGCCCCGGTCCCGACACTGAAGCTTTCTTT. The encoded protein is CASSQETAGPGPDTEAFF.

The CDR3 DNA is TGTGCCAGTAGTGTACAGGGGCTTAGCTCCTATAATTCACCCCTCCACTTT. This sequence encodes CASSVQGLSSYNSPLHF. This chain links TRBV19 with TRBJ1-6, with 7 bases lining up with TRBD1. The junction had 7 bases not matched to a gene; V was cut back by 5 bases and J by 0 bases. The length of the CDR3 is 17 residues. Germline V lookup: CDR1 LNHDA, CDR2 SQIVND (reference sequence).

V usage is TRBV14 and J usage is TRBJ2-2; weak D call: TRBD1 (6 bases). CDR1 SGHDN and CDR2 FVKESK come from the germline V gene. Trimming took 4 bases from V and 2 from J, leaving 8 bases between them. The length of the CDR3 is 14 residues. CDR3 bases: TGTGCCAGCAGCCGGGACACTAACACCGGGGAGCTGTTTTTT. Translated: CASSRDTNTGELFF.

The chain has TRBV5-1 and TRBJ2-3; 9 bases align to TRBD2. V dropped 0 bases and J dropped 7; count of bases not matched to a gene: 6. This CDR3 has 15 residues. The germline CDR1 and CDR2 sequences are SGHRS and YFSETQ. This CDR3 reads CASSLVGGGANTQYF. CDR3 DNA sequence: TGCGCCAGCAGCTTGGTAGGCGGGGGGGCTAATACGCAGTATTTT. Full variable domain (remainder filled in from reference TRBV5-1 and TRBJ2-3): KAGVTQTPRYLIKTRGQQVTLSCSPISGHRSVSWYQQTPGQGLQFLFEYFSETQRNKGNFPGRFSGRQFSNSRSEMNVSTLELGDSALYLCASSLVGGGANTQYFGPGTRLTVL.

In this sample, this clone turned up many times. Other nucleotide sequences in the sample specify the same CDR3. The chain joins TRBV6-2 or TRBV6-3 to TRBJ2-7, with a weak D call TRBD2 (7 bases). The V gene's germline CDR1 is MNHEY and CDR2 SVGEGT. The V gene lost 1 base and the J gene lost 3 bases, with 10 bases spanning the gap. The CDR3 sequence is 14 residues long. The CDR3 nucleotides are TGTGCCAGCAGTTACTTGGGGGGGCTCTACGAGCAGTACTTC. It codes for CASSYLGGLYEQYF.

The chain has TRBV24-1 and TRBJ1-2; TRBD1 matches at 10 bases. CDR1 and CDR2 from the germline V gene are KGHDR and SFDVKD. V lost 2 bases to trimming and J lost 5 bases; unmatched junction nucleotides: 1. There are 14 residues in the CDR3. Written as DNA, the CDR3 is TGTGCCACCAGTGATTGGGACAGGGGATATGGCTACACCTTC. Its translation is CATSDWDRGYGYTF.

This chain connects TRBV4-3 to TRBJ1-1, with D perhaps matching TRBD1 (5 bases). V dropped 8 bases and J dropped 0 bases, with 22 bases sitting between them. This CDR3 is 17 amino acids long. CDR1 LGHNA and CDR2 YSLEER come from the germline V gene. The CDR3 region is CASGRVTGGGLNTEAFF. In DNA, the CDR3 is TGCGCCAGCGGCCGGGTGACCGGGGGAGGTTTGAACACTGAAGCTTTCTTT.

The table lists this clone with a count of one. CDR3 residues: CASSRLAGGDNEQFF. Written as DNA, the CDR3 is TGTGCCAGCAGTCGGCTAGCGGGGGGGGACAATGAGCAGTTCTTC. The V gene is TRBV27, the J gene TRBJ2-1, with 12 bases lining up with TRBD2. CDR1 and CDR2 (germline): MNHEY, SMNVEV (reference sequence). The CDR3 covers 15 residues. V shed 5 bases and J 5 bases; nucleotides not matched to a gene: 4.

This clone was seen just once. The sample holds other DNA sequences that translate to the same CDR3. The chain is built from TRBV4-1 and TRBJ1-2; tentatively, D is TRBD1 (5 bases). Trimming pared 0 bases from V and 1 base from J, leaving 6 bases between. Germline CDR1 is MGHRA and CDR2 is YSYEKL. This CDR3 is built from 14 residues. The DNA of the CDR3 is TGCGCCAGCAGCCAAGAGGGGGGTAACTATGGCTACACCTTC. Translating it yields CASSQEGGNYGYTF.

The V call is TRBV7-9, the J call TRBJ1-2; no definite D call. Trimming shortened V by 5 bases and J by 8 bases, and 18 bases separated the two germline ends. There are 14 residues in the CDR3. Germline lookup yields CDR1 SEHNR and CDR2 FQNEAQ (reference sequence). CDR3 protein: CASSQVGSPRGYTF. The DNA of the CDR3 is TGTGCCAGCAGCCAGGTGGGTTCTCCTCGAGGCTACACCTTC.

This rearrangement joins TRBV6-5 to TRBJ1-4; D is unclear. V was clipped by 2 bases and J by 3 bases, with 10 bases between them. There are 15 residues in the CDR3. Germline values: CDR1 MNHEY, CDR2 SVGAGI. The CDR3 loop reads CASSYLGGANEKLFF. The CDR3 bases are TGTGCCAGCAGTTACCTTGGAGGAGCTAATGAAAAACTGTTTTTT.

V usage is TRBV2 and J usage is TRBJ2-5; 8 bases map to TRBD2. The CDR3 contains 15 residues. Trimming cost V 6 bases and J 5 bases; bases outside gene matches: 11. Germline loops: CDR1 SNHLY, CDR2 FYNNEI. CDR3 loop: CASRGTGTRVETQYF. The CDR3 nucleotides read TGTGCCAGCAGGGGTACCGGGACTAGAGTGGAGACCCAGTACTTC.

This chain's CDR3 is CASNGAGGGRTEAFF. CDR3 coding DNA: TGTGCCAGCAATGGGGCGGGAGGGGGTCGAACTGAAGCTTTCTTT. This sequence joins TRBV2 and TRBJ1-1; the D gene is possibly TRBD1 (6 bases). The V and J ends lost 7 bases and 5 bases respectively, with 20 bases between them. This CDR3 spans 15 amino acids. The germline CDR1 and CDR2 sequences are SNHLY and FYNNEI.

The chain links TRBV5-1 to TRBJ2-3; 7 bases are a match to TRBD1. Per the germline V gene, CDR1 is SGHRS and CDR2 is YFSETQ. V lost 0 bases and J lost 2; bases outside the gene matches: 3. CDR3 length equals 15 residues. CDR3 residues: CASSLGTGNTDTQYF. The CDR3 bases are TGCGCCAGCAGCTTGGGGACAGGTAACACAGATACGCAGTATTTT. The whole variable domain, remainder taken from reference TRBV5-1 and TRBJ2-3, is KAGVTQTPRYLIKTRGQQVTLSCSPISGHRSVSWYQQTPGQGLQFLFEYFSETQRNKGNFPGRFSGRQFSNSRSEMNVSTLELGDSALYLCASSLGTGNTDTQYFGPGTRLTVL.